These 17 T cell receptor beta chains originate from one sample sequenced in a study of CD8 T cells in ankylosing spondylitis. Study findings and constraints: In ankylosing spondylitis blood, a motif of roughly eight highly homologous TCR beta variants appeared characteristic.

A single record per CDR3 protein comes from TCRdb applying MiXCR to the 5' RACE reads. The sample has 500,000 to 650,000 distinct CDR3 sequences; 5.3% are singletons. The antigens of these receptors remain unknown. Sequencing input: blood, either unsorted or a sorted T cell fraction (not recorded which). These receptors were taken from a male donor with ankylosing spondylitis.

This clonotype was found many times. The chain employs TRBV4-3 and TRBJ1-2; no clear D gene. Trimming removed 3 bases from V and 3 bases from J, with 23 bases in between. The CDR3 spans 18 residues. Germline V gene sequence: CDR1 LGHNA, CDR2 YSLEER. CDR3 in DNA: TGCGCCAGCAGCCAGATTGGTTGGGAGATTCGAGCGGACTATGGCTACACCTTC. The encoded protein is CASSQIGWEIRADYGYTF.

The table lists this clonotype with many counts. CDR3 in DNA: TGCGCCAGCAGCCCAGGGACACTAAACACCGGGGAGCTGTTTTTT. Its protein is CASSPGTLNTGELFF. The V gene is TRBV5-1, the J gene TRBJ2-2; D is possibly TRBD1 (6 bases). With 4 bases removed from V and 2 bases from J, the gap between germline ends came to 12 bases. Germline-derived CDR1 and CDR2 are SGHRS and YFSETQ. This CDR3 is 15 amino acids long. The full variable domain, in which reference TRBV5-1 and TRBJ2-2 provide the parts outside the CDR3, is KAGVTQTPRYLIKTRGQQVTLSCSPISGHRSVSWYQQTPGQGLQFLFEYFSETQRNKGNFPGRFSGRQFSNSRSEMNVSTLELGDSALYLCASSPGTLNTGELFFGEGSRLTVL.

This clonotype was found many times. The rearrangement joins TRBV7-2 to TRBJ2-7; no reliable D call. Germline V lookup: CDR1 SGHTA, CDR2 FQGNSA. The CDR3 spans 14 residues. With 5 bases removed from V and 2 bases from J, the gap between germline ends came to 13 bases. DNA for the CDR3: TGTGCCAGCAGCCCGGTAAGGGCCGCCTACGAGCAGTACTTC. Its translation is CASSPVRAAYEQYF.

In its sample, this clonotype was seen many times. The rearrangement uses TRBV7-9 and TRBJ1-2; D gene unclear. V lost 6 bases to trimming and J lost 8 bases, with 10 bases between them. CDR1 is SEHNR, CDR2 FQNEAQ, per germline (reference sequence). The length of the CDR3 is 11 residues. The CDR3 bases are TGTGCCAGCAGACCGGTGAAGGGCTACACCTTC. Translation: CASRPVKGYTF.

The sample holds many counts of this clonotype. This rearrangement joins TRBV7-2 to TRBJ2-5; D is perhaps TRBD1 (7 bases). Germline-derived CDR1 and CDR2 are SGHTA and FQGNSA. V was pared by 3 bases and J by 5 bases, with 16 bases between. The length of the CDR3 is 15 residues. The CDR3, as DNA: TGTGCCAGCAGCTTTTCCCCAGGGGGGAGGGAGACCCAGTACTTC. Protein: CASSFSPGGRETQYF. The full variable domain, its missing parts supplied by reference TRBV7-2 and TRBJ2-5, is GAGVSQSPSNKVTEKGKDVELRCDPISGHTALYWYRQSLGQGLEFLIYFQGNSAPDKSGLPSDRFSAERTGGSVSTLTIQRTQQEDSAVYLCASSFSPGGRETQYFGPGTRLLVL.

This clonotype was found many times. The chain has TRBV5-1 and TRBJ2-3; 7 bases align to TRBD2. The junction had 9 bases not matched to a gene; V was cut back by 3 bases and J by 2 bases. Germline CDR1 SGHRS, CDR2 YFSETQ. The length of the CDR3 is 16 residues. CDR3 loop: CASSSLRGSSTDTQYF. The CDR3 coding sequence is TGCGCCAGCAGCTCCTTGCGGGGGTCATCCACAGATACGCAGTATTTT.

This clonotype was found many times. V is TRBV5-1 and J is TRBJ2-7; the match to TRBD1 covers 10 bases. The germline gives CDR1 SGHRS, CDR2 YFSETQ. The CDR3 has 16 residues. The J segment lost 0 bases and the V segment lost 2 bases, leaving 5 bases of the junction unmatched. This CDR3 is CASSFLTGGISYEQYF. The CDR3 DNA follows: TGCGCCAGCAGCTTTTTGACAGGGGGCATCTCCTACGAGCAGTACTTC. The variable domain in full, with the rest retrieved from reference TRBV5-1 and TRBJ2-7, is KAGVTQTPRYLIKTRGQQVTLSCSPISGHRSVSWYQQTPGQGLQFLFEYFSETQRNKGNFPGRFSGRQFSNSRSEMNVSTLELGDSALYLCASSFLTGGISYEQYFGPGTRLTVT.

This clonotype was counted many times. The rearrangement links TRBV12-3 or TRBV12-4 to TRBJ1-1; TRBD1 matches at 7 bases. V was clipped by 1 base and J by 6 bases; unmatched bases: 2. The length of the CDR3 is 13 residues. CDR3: CASSLDQGAEAFF. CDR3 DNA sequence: TGTGCCAGCAGTTTAGATCAGGGGGCTGAAGCTTTCTTT.

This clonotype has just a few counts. Here the CDR3 reads CASSYRIGGSYEQYF. Here the CDR3 DNA reads TGTGCCAGCAGTTACCGAATTGGGGGGTCCTACGAGCAGTACTTC. V usage is TRBV6-5 and J usage is TRBJ2-7, with D possibly matching TRBD2 (6 bases). This CDR3 has 15 amino acids. CDR1 is MNHEY, CDR2 SVGAGI, per germline. V was clipped by 2 bases and J by 1 base, with 12 bases between them.

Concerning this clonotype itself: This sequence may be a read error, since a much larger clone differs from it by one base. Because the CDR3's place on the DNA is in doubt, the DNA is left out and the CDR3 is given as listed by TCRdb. CDR3 in amino acids: CATSNLRQHYNEQFF. The chain links TRBV24-1 to TRBJ2-1. The CDR3 is 15 residues long, counting both termini. Germline CDR1 is KGHDR and CDR2 is SFDVKD.

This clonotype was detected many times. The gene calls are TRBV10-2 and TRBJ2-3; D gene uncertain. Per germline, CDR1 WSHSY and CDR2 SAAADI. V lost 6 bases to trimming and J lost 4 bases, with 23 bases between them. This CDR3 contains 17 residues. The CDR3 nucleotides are TGCGCCAGCAGGCTAATGTTAGGGAAATCCGTCTCAGATACGCAGTATTTT. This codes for CASRLMLGKSVSDTQYF.

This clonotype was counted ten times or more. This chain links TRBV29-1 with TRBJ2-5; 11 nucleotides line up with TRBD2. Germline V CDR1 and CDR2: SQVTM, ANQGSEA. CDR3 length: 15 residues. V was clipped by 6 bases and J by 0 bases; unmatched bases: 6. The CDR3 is CSVVRLAGYQETQYF. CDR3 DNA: TGCAGCGTCGTTCGACTAGCGGGGTACCAAGAGACCCAGTACTTC.

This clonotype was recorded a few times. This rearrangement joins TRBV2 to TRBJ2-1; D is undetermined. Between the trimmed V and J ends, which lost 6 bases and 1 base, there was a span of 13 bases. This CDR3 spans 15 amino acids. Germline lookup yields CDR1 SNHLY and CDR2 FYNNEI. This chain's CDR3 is CASSRSPISYNEQFF. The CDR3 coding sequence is TGTGCCAGCAGCCGAAGCCCCATTTCCTACAATGAGCAGTTCTTC.

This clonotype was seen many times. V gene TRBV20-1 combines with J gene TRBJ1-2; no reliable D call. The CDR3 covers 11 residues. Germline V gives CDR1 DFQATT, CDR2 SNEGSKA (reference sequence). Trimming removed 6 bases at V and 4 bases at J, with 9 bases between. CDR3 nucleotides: TGCAGTGCGAGGGATGCCTATGGCTACACCTTC. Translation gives CSARDAYGYTF.

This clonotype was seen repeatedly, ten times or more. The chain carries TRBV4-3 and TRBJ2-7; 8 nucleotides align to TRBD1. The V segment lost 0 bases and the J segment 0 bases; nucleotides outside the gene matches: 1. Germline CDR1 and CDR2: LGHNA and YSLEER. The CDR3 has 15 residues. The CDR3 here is CASSQDGTGSYEQYF. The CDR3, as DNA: TGCGCCAGCAGCCAAGATGGGACAGGCTCCTACGAGCAGTACTTC.

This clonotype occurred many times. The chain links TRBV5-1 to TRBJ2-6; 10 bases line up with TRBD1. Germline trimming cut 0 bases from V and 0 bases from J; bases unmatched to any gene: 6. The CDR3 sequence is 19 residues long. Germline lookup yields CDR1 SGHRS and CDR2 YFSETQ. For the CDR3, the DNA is TGCGCCAGCAGCTTGGCCGGGGACAGGGGCTTCTCTGGGGCCAACGTCCTGACTTTC. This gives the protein CASSLAGDRGFSGANVLTF.

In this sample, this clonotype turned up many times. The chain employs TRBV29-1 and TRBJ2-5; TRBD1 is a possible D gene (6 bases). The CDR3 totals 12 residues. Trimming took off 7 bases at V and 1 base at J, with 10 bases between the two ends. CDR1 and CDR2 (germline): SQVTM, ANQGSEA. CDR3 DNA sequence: TGCAGCGGCGGACAGTTCCAAGAGACCCAGTACTTC. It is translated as CSGGQFQETQYF.